Each of the 32 T cell receptor beta chains below was sequenced from the same sample in a study of OX40 agonist ivuxolimab in advanced cancers. Profiling relied on immunoSEQ multiplex PCR, and the TCRdb table lists in-frame clones only, not all of them. The sample carries 85,000 or so clones, 80% to 90% recorded once. Source: CD4+ or CD8+ T cells sorted from blood, taken in a trial of the OX40 agonist ivuxolimab. These receptors were collected from an adult with an advanced solid tumor such as melanoma, head and neck, liver or kidney cancer.

This chain uses TRBV29-1 with TRBJ2-5, with TRBD2 matching 8 bases. Germline V gene lookup returns CDR1 SQVTM and CDR2 ANQGSEA. CDR3 length: 14 residues. Trimming cost V 2 bases and J 5 bases; bases outside gene matches: 7. This chain's CDR3 is CSVEPPGGVETQYF. Here the CDR3 DNA reads TGCAGCGTTGAACCCCCCGGGGGGGTTGAGACCCAGTACTTC.

The V call is TRBV5-6, the J call TRBJ2-5; unclear D gene. The germline V gene encodes CDR1 SGHDT and CDR2 YYEEEE. V was shortened by 4 bases and J by 4 bases, with 8 bases between the two germline ends. The CDR3 covers 12 residues. In DNA, the CDR3 is TGTGCCAGCAGCCTGCGAAGAGAGACCCAGTACTTC. It codes for CASSLRRETQYF.

The rearrangement joins TRBV19 to TRBJ2-1; 10 nucleotides agree with TRBD1. The CDR3 totals 15 residues. V was clipped by 0 bases and J by 5 bases; unmatched bases: 1. The germline V gene encodes CDR1 LNHDA and CDR2 SQIVND (reference sequence). The CDR3 coding sequence is TGTGCCAGTAGTATAGATGACAGGGGGCACAATGAGCAGTTCTTC. Translating it yields CASSIDDRGHNEQFF.

This clone appeared a few times. The chain carries TRBV11-2 and TRBJ2-7, with D maybe TRBD2 (7 bases). The CDR3 covers 14 residues. V gave up 7 bases and J gave up 1 base, with 14 bases separating them. Germline V gene lookup returns CDR1 SGHAT and CDR2 FQNNGV. CDR3 coding DNA: TGTGCCAGCACCTGGGGGGGCCGGTCCTACGAGCAGTACTTC. It encodes CASTWGGRSYEQYF.

V is TRBV7-9 and J is TRBJ2-2, with D uncertain. Trimming took off 4 bases at V and 0 bases at J, with 6 bases between the two ends. CDR3 size: 14 residues. Per the germline V gene, CDR1 is SEHNR and CDR2 is FQNEAQ (reference sequence). The CDR3 region is CASSSDSNTGELFF. CDR3 DNA: TGTGCCAGCAGCTCCGATTCGAACACCGGGGAGCTGTTTTTT.

The CDR3 DNA sequence: TGTGCCACCAGCCCAACAGGGGGGCAAGAGACCCAGTACTTC. Translating gives CATSPTGGQETQYF. The chain couples TRBV15 to TRBJ2-5; 8 nucleotides line up with TRBD1. V shed 5 bases, J shed 2 bases, and the junction held 4 bases outside the gene matches. The CDR3 length is 14 residues. CDR1 is LNHNV and CDR2 is YYDKDF in the germline V gene (reference sequence).

The chain is built from TRBV14 and TRBJ2-3; TRBD1 or TRBD2 may be the D gene (5 bases each). From germline, CDR1 is SGHDN and CDR2 FVKESK. The CDR3 runs to 12 residues. The V end lost 5 bases, the J end lost 11 bases, and 14 bases lay between the germline ends. Here the CDR3 DNA reads TGTGCCAGCAGCGTAAGGGACCGGGAGCAGTATTTT. This translates into CASSVRDREQYF.

The chain uses TRBV6-1 and TRBJ1-3, with D possibly being TRBD1 (5 bases). The V end lost 8 bases, the J end lost 0 bases, and 14 bases lay between the germline ends. This CDR3 spans 15 amino acids. The V gene's germline CDR1 is MNHNS and CDR2 SASEGT. CDR3 residues: CASGRDAFSGNTIYF. The CDR3 DNA sequence: TGTGCCAGCGGCCGGGACGCATTCTCTGGAAACACCATATATTTT.

This sequence joins TRBV4-1 and TRBJ2-6; TRBD2 matches at 8 bases. V gave up 1 base and J gave up 2 bases; unmatched junction bases: 1. The CDR3 totals 16 residues. Germline V CDR1 and CDR2: MGHRA, YSYEKL. The CDR3 DNA reads as TGCGCCAGCAGCCAAGGACTAGCGCCTGGGGCCAACGTCCTGACTTTC. It codes for CASSQGLAPGANVLTF.

The chain recombines TRBV28 with TRBJ2-7; tentatively, D is TRBD1 (5 bases). V lost 6 bases to trimming and J lost 0 bases, with 12 bases between them. The CDR3 runs 14 residues. CDR1 and CDR2 from the germline V gene are MDHEN and SYDVKM. This CDR3 is CASSRVSGSYEQYF. DNA for the CDR3: TGTGCCAGCAGCAGGGTTTCGGGCTCCTACGAGCAGTACTTC.

The V gene is TRBV30, the J gene TRBJ2-1; D may correspond to TRBD1 or TRBD2 (6 bases each). V was cut by 3 bases and J by 3 bases, with 12 bases left in between. The CDR3 length is 14 residues. Germline CDR1 is GTSNPN and CDR2 is SVGIG (reference sequence). The CDR3: CAWSPGGLYNEQFF. CDR3 bases: TGTGCCTGGAGCCCCGGGGGCCTCTACAATGAGCAGTTCTTC.

The count of this clone is one. The chain employs TRBV7-2 and TRBJ2-3; TRBD2 matches at 8 bases. V was clipped by 3 bases and J by 6 bases; unmatched bases: 8. CDR1 is SGHTA and CDR2 is FQGNSA in the germline V gene. The CDR3 is made up of 15 amino acids. CDR3 nucleotides: TGTGCCAGCAGCTTCCAGCGGGGGAAGGCGGATACGCAGTATTTT. This gives the protein CASSFQRGKADTQYF.

This clone occurred a few times. The chain has TRBV29-1 and TRBJ1-5, with TRBD1 as a possible D gene (5 bases). Per germline, CDR1 SQVTM and CDR2 ANQGSEA. CDR3 size: 13 residues. V lost 4 bases, J lost 6 bases, and 13 bases lay in between. Here the CDR3 reads CSVAAGFGQPQHF. The DNA for the CDR3 is TGCAGCGTTGCCGCAGGGTTCGGTCAGCCCCAGCATTTT.

The J gene is TRBJ1-1, the V gene TRBV5-4; tentative D call: TRBD1 (6 bases). V gave up 3 bases and J gave up 5 bases, with 11 bases separating them. Per the germline V gene, CDR1 is SGHNT and CDR2 is YYREEE (reference sequence). This CDR3 comprises 13 residues. The CDR3 protein is CASSSGERTEAFF. As DNA, the CDR3 is TGTGCCAGCAGCTCAGGGGAAAGAACTGAAGCTTTCTTT.

The J gene is TRBJ1-5, the V gene TRBV28, with D possibly matching TRBD1 (5 bases). The CDR3 covers 15 residues. V lost 8 bases and J lost 3, with 17 bases in between. CDR1 is MDHEN, CDR2 SYDVKM, per germline. The DNA of the CDR3 is TGTGCCAGCCCCCCCGGGAGGGGCACCAATCAGCCCCAGCATTTT. Protein product: CASPPGRGTNQPQHF.

The chain joins TRBV7-9 to TRBJ2-3, with D perhaps being TRBD1 or TRBD2 (5 bases each). This CDR3 is 16 amino acids long. The V end was cut by 1 base, the J end by 0 bases, with 11 bases between. Looked up from germline, CDR1 is SEHNR and CDR2 is FQNEAQ (reference sequence). In DNA, the CDR3 is TGTGCCAGCAGCTTAGACGGGGACGGAAGCACAGATACGCAGTATTTT. Its translation is CASSLDGDGSTDTQYF.

The chain has TRBV5-5 and TRBJ1-2; 7 nucleotides line up with TRBD1. The germline V gene has CDR1 SGHKS and CDR2 YYEKEE (reference sequence). CDR3 size: 16 residues. The V segment lost 0 bases and the J segment 3 bases; nucleotides outside the gene matches: 8. The CDR3 nucleotides read TGTGCCAGCAGCTTGGGACAGGGTACTTCCTACTATGGCTACACCTTC. Translation gives CASSLGQGTSYYGYTF.

The V and J genes are TRBV28 and TRBJ2-5, with D perhaps TRBD1 (7 bases). V was pared by 4 bases and J by 5 bases, with 17 bases between. Germline CDR1 MDHEN, CDR2 SYDVKM. CDR3 size: 15 residues. The CDR3, as DNA: TGTGCCAGCAGTTCCTACAGGGGAGGAGACGAGACCCAGTACTTC. Its protein product is CASSSYRGGDETQYF.

This chain uses TRBV28 with TRBJ1-2; D is unresolved. Germline V CDR1 and CDR2: MDHEN, SYDVKM. The CDR3 loop spans 12 amino acids. Trimming cost V 2 bases and J 8 bases, with 9 bases left between them. CDR3 in amino acids: CASSLNYLGYTF. The CDR3 DNA sequence: TGTGCCAGCAGTTTAAATTACCTGGGCTACACCTTC.

This chain links TRBV4-1 with TRBJ1-5; D remains unclear. The CDR3 sequence is 16 residues long. Trimming pared 0 bases from V and 0 bases from J, leaving 9 bases between. Germline CDR1 and CDR2: MGHRA and YSYEKL. In DNA form, the CDR3 reads TGCGCCAGCAGCCAAGATGGAAGAAATAGCAATCAGCCCCAGCATTTT. This sequence encodes CASSQDGRNSNQPQHF.

The chain combines TRBV11-2 with TRBJ2-7; TRBD2 matches 11 bases. The CDR3 consists of 16 residues. Germline V gives CDR1 SGHAT, CDR2 FQNNGV. J lost 2 bases, V lost 4 bases, and 7 bases had no gene match. Here the CDR3 reads CASSSTTSGAPYEQYF. DNA of the CDR3: TGTGCCAGCAGCTCGACGACTAGCGGGGCTCCCTACGAGCAGTACTTC. Full variable domain (remainder filled in from reference TRBV11-2 and TRBJ2-7): EAGVAQSPRYKIIEKRQSVAFWCNPISGHATLYWYQQILGQGPKLLIQFQNNGVVDDSQLPKDRFSAERLKGVDSTLKIQPAKLEDSAVYLCASSSTTSGAPYEQYFGPGTRLTVT.

The chain joins TRBV28 to TRBJ2-3, with D tentatively TRBD1 or TRBD2 (6 bases each). Germline lookup yields CDR1 MDHEN and CDR2 SYDVKM. The CDR3 covers 14 residues. The V end lost 9 bases, the J end lost 5 bases, and 18 bases lay between the germline ends. The CDR3 loop reads CASLEGGPQDTQYF. CDR3 sequence (DNA): TGTGCCAGTCTCGAGGGGGGCCCCCAAGATACGCAGTATTTT.

V usage is TRBV30 and J usage is TRBJ1-2; 9 bases are a match to TRBD1. The CDR3 covers 16 residues. The V segment lost 3 bases and the J segment 4 bases; nucleotides outside the gene matches: 12. Germline-derived CDR1 and CDR2 are GTSNPN and SVGIG (reference sequence). The CDR3 coding sequence is TGTGCCTGGAGCGGTTACAGGGGGCTCCTTCTCTATGGCTACACCTTC. Its translation: CAWSGYRGLLLYGYTF.

This chain connects TRBV19 to TRBJ1-1, with no clear D. Germline V gene data show CDR1 as LNHDA and CDR2 as SQIVND (reference sequence). This CDR3 is built from 14 residues. V was cut by 8 bases and J by 1 base, with 14 bases left in between. The CDR3 sequence: CASPVDWRNTEAFF. The CDR3 bases are TGTGCCAGTCCAGTGGACTGGCGGAACACTGAAGCTTTCTTT.

Only one count was recorded for this clone. This chain uses TRBV29-1 with TRBJ2-7; perhaps TRBD2 as D (6 bases). V lost 4 bases to trimming and J lost 4 bases, with 17 bases between them. Germline V gene lookup returns CDR1 SQVTM and CDR2 ANQGSEA. This CDR3 has 14 amino acids. CDR3 region: CSVASPRGGYEQYF. CDR3 nucleotides: TGCAGCGTTGCATCCCCCCGGGGAGGTTACGAGCAGTACTTC.

This chain links TRBV14 with TRBJ2-1, with TRBD2 matching over 10 bases. CDR3 size: 17 residues. Germline-derived CDR1 and CDR2 are SGHDN and FVKESK. The V and J ends lost 0 bases and 7 bases, in that order; junction bases with no gene match: 9. The CDR3: CASSQDPPSGGLNEQFF. Written as DNA, the CDR3 is TGTGCCAGCAGCCAAGATCCGCCTAGCGGGGGTTTAAATGAGCAGTTCTTC.

This chain links TRBV6-5 with TRBJ2-3; tentatively, D is TRBD2 (5 bases). Per the germline V gene, CDR1 is MNHEY and CDR2 is SVGAGI. CDR3 size: 15 residues. The ends were cut back, 6 bases at V and 0 bases at J, with 13 bases in the middle. The CDR3 protein is CASSWRGISTDTQYF. CDR3 in DNA: TGTGCCAGCAGCTGGAGAGGGATCAGCACAGATACGCAGTATTTT.

This clone was seen just once. This sequence joins TRBV5-1 and TRBJ2-5; D remains ambiguous. Near its end, the DNA agrees better with TRBJ2-7, so the J call may be wrong. Germline loops: CDR1 SGHRS, CDR2 YFSETQ. CDR3 length equals 13 residues. The chain's CDR3 is CASSLAVQNEQYF. As DNA, the CDR3 is TGCGCCAGCAGCTTGGCCGTGCAGAACGAGCAGTACTTC.

CDR3 sequence (DNA): TGTGCCAGCAGCCAGGGAGGGGGCTATGGCTACACCTTC. It is translated as CASSQGGGYGYTF. The chain uses TRBV4-2 and TRBJ1-2, with D perhaps matching TRBD1 (6 bases). Germline V CDR1 and CDR2: LGHNA, YNFKEQ. There are 13 residues in the CDR3. Trimming shortened V by 3 bases and J by 4 bases, and 9 bases separated the two germline ends.

This chain links TRBV2 with TRBJ2-6; D unclear. The CDR3 has 14 residues. V was cut by 4 bases and J by 2 bases, with 6 bases left in between. Looked up from germline, CDR1 is SNHLY and CDR2 is FYNNEI. The CDR3 DNA reads TGTGCCAGCAGTGTCACCACTGGGGCCAACGTCCTGACTTTC. Protein: CASSVTTGANVLTF.

V is TRBV5-1 and J is TRBJ1-1; 9 nucleotides align to TRBD1. Germline trimming cut 1 base from V and 0 bases from J; bases unmatched to any gene: 10. This CDR3 comprises 18 residues. In germline, CDR1 is SGHRS, CDR2 YFSETQ. CDR3: CASSLRTGTGLMNTEAFF. The CDR3 DNA reads TGCGCCAGCAGCTTGCGAACCGGGACAGGGCTGATGAACACTGAAGCTTTCTTT.

V and J are TRBV11-1 and TRBJ1-1; D is unresolved. CDR3 size: 14 residues. Germline loops: CDR1 SGHAT, CDR2 FQDESV (reference sequence). Between the trimmed V and J ends, which lost 5 bases and 2 bases, there was a span of 12 bases. The CDR3 DNA reads TGTGCCAGCAGCCCAGCGGGGTCCAACACTGAAGCTTTCTTT. This sequence encodes CASSPAGSNTEAFF.